This TCR beta chain was sequenced for a study of blood T cell repertoires in COVID-19. Looking at the study overall: From the United States, Italy and Spain came samples of acute and convalescent COVID-19. T cells, B-cell-depleted T cells, or PBMCs provided the cDNA or gDNA that served as material.

Germline CDR1 reads GTSNPN; CDR2 reads SVGIG (reference sequence). The CDR3 covers 15 residues. The V end was cut by 2 bases, the J end by 4 bases, with 17 bases between. Per the study methods: Nucleated cell number was recorded as an estimate derived from reference gene primer amplification. The assay was immunoSEQ multiplex PCR, and TCRdb's table has in-frame clones only and misses some. The DNA was the basis for D and trimming; V, J and clone size are from that table. Of roughly 130,000 clones listed, 75% to 90% were seen once; the top ten hold over 9.5%. The sequenced sample consisted of peripheral blood. This chain connects TRBV30 to TRBJ2-5, with TRBD1 as a possible D gene (8 bases). This clonotype was obtained from a man in his sixties with active or convalescent COVID-19. DNA of the CDR3: TGTGCCTGGAGTAATAGACAGGGGAGGGGAGAGACCCAGTACTTC. It codes for CAWSNRQGRGETQYF.